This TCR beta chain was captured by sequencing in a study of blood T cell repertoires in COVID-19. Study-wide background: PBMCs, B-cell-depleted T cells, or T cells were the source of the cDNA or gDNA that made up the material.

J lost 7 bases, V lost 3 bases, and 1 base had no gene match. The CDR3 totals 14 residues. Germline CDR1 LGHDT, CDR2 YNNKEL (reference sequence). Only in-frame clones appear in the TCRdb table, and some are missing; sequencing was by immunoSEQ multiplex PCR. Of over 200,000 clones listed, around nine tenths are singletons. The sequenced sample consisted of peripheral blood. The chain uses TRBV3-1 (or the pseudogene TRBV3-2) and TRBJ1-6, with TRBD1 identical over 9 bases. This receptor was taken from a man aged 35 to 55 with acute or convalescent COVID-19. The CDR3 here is CASSQDRGNSPLHF. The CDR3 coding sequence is TGTGCCAGCAGCCAGGACAGGGGCAATTCACCCCTCCACTTT.